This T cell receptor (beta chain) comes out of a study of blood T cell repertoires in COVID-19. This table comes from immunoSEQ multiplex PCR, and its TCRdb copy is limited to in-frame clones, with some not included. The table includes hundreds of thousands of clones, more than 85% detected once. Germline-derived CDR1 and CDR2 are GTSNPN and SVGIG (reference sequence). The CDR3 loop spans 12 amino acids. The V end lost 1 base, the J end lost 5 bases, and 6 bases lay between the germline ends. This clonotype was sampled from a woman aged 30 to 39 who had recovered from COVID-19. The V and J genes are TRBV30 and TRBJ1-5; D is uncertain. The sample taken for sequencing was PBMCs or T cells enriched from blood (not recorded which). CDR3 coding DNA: TGTGCCTGGAGTGGGGCCGATCAGCCCCAGCATTTT. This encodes CAWSGADQPQHF. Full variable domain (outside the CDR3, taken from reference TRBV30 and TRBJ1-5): SQTIHQWPATLVQPVGSPLSLECTVEGTSNPNLYWYRQAAGRGLQLLFYSVGIGQISSEVPQNLSASRPQDRQFILSSKKLLLSDSGFYLCAWSGADQPQHFGDGTRLSIL.